One and the same sample provided the 6 T cell receptor beta chains below, sequenced in a study of T cells in localized non-small cell lung cancer. Some clones are missing from TCRdb's copy, which holds only in-frame ones; the method was immunoSEQ multiplex PCR. The table shows 65,000 to 95,000 clones, with around three quarters occurring only once. The material sequenced was PBMCs, taken before any cancer treatment. Receptor source: a man aged 40 to 75 with stage II squamous cell lung carcinoma.

The chain has TRBV7-2 and TRBJ1-6, with no clear D. This CDR3 is 14 amino acids long. Germline assignment: CDR1 SGHTA and CDR2 FQGNSA. The V end lost 7 bases, the J end lost 0 bases, and 7 bases lay between the germline ends. This chain's CDR3 is CASKPSSYNSPLHF. CDR3 sequence (DNA): TGTGCCAGCAAACCAAGCTCCTATAATTCACCCCTCCACTTT. The full variable domain, rest sourced from reference TRBV7-2 and TRBJ1-6, is GAGVSQSPSNKVTEKGKDVELRCDPISGHTALYWYRQSLGQGLEFLIYFQGNSAPDKSGLPSDRFSAERTGGSVSTLTIQRTQQEDSAVYLCASKPSSYNSPLHFGNGTRLTVT.

Of note for this clone: One end of the junction fails to match germline, which may point to a read error. This chain uses TRBV29-1 with TRBJ2-3; D is perhaps TRBD2 (5 bases). The CDR3 spans 11 residues. CDR1 is SQVTM and CDR2 is ANQGSEA in the germline V gene. CDR3 protein: CSGSSKDTQYF. For the CDR3, the DNA is TGCAGCGGATCTAGCAAAGATACGCAGTATTTT.

This clone was counted only a few times. This sample includes further DNA sequences coding for the same CDR3. The CDR3 region has the DNA TGTGCCAGCAGTTACGACAGGGGAGGGTATAATTCACCCCTCCACTTT. Protein: CASSYDRGGYNSPLHF. The chain links TRBV6-5 to TRBJ1-6, with 8 bases lining up with TRBD1. In germline, CDR1 is MNHEY, CDR2 SVGAGI. The V gene end was trimmed by 2 bases and the J gene end by 4 bases; junction bases not matched to a gene: 4. The CDR3 is 16 amino acids.

The V gene is TRBV9, the J gene TRBJ2-5, with 15 bases aligning to TRBD2. The CDR3 has 17 residues. V was pared by 3 bases and J by 2 bases, with 5 bases of the junction left unmatched. Germline V CDR1 and CDR2: SGDLS, YYNGEE. The CDR3 loop is CASSAGLAGGLQETQYF. For the CDR3, the DNA is TGTGCCAGCAGCGCGGGACTAGCGGGGGGCCTTCAAGAGACCCAGTACTTC.

The CDR3 protein is CASSLDSGRSNTIYF. The CDR3 coding sequence is TGTGCCAGCAGCTTAGACTCGGGCAGGTCGAACACCATATATTTT. This rearrangement joins TRBV7-2 to TRBJ1-3; D not resolved. V was trimmed by 1 base and J by 7 bases, leaving 14 bases between them. Germline V lookup: CDR1 SGHTA, CDR2 FQGNSA. The CDR3 is made up of 15 amino acids.

V usage is TRBV6-1 and J usage is TRBJ2-1, with unresolved D. Trimming removed 4 bases from V and 8 bases from J, with 9 bases in between. CDR1 is MNHNS, CDR2 SASEGT, per germline. The CDR3 totals 12 residues. The CDR3 DNA is TGTGCCAGCAGTGTAGCCCGGGATGAGCAGTTCTTC. This codes for CASSVARDEQFF.